The 19 T cell receptor beta chains below all came from one sample that was sequenced in a study of spatial heterogeneity in lung cancer. Study conclusions and caveats: How many expanded intratumoral alpha and beta TCRs were present tracked the tumor mutation count, which was a count of nonsynonymous mutations.

TCRdb independently ran MiXCR on the 5' RACE reads; one entry per CDR3 protein. The table shows more than 20,000 distinct CDR3 sequences, with approximately 3% occurring only once. Time point reported: sample taken at primary tumor resection. No antigen is known for these receptors. Material: lung tumor tissue, obtained at surgery. These receptors were taken from a male donor with early-stage non-small cell lung cancer.

This clonotype was picked up many times. J is TRBJ2-2 and V is TRBV5-1; TRBD1 matches at 8 bases. The CDR3 has 15 amino acids. From germline, CDR1 is SGHRS and CDR2 YFSETQ. Trimming at V came to 2 bases and at J to 1 base, leaving 1 base not matched to a gene. This CDR3 is CASSLGQGNTGELFF. CDR3 coding DNA: TGCGCCAGCAGCTTAGGACAGGGGAACACCGGGGAGCTGTTTTTT.

Ten or more counts support this clonotype. This chain joins TRBV7-2 and TRBJ1-2, with 7 bases identical to TRBD1. The germline V gene encodes CDR1 SGHTA and CDR2 FQGNSA. This CDR3 contains 16 residues. Trimming removed 5 bases from V and 4 bases from J; junction bases left unmatched: 13. In DNA form, the CDR3 reads TGTGCCAGCAGCGAGGACCCCACATGGACAGGCTATGGCTACACCTTC. Translating it yields CASSEDPTWTGYGYTF.

This clonotype has at least ten counts. This chain joins TRBV6-5 and TRBJ2-2; D not certain. Trimming cost V 6 bases and J 1 base, with 6 bases left between them. The germline V gene encodes CDR1 MNHEY and CDR2 SVGAGI. This CDR3 has 13 residues. CDR3 bases: TGTGCCAGCAGGGGCTTGAACACCGGGGAGCTGTTTTTT. Protein: CASRGLNTGELFF.

This clonotype came up many times. The chain is built from TRBV28 and TRBJ2-3, with 9 bases aligning to TRBD1. The CDR3 is 15 residues long. Germline CDR1 reads MDHEN; CDR2 reads SYDVKM. V lost 5 bases, J lost 3 bases, and 6 bases stayed unmatched. CDR3 sequence (DNA): TGTGCCAGCAGTGCCGGGACAGGGCTAACAGATACGCAGTATTTT. It yields the protein CASSAGTGLTDTQYF.

At least ten counts were recorded for this clonotype. The chain joins TRBV10-1 to TRBJ2-5; 9 bases fit TRBD2. V gave up 6 bases and J gave up 1 base; unmatched junction bases: 9. CDR1 and CDR2 from the germline V gene are WNHNN and SYGVQD (reference sequence). The length of the CDR3 is 16 residues. For the CDR3, the DNA is TGCGCCAGCAGCGCTTCGGCGACTAGCGGCCAAGAGACCCAGTACTTC. It specifies CASSASATSGQETQYF.

This clonotype has at least ten counts. The chain links TRBV5-5 to TRBJ2-5; D unclear. With 4 bases removed from V and 0 bases from J, the gap between germline ends came to 13 bases. The CDR3 has 15 amino acids. In germline, CDR1 is SGHKS, CDR2 YYEKEE (reference sequence). Here the CDR3 DNA reads TGTGCCAGCAGCGCAGGCTATTCGTACCAAGAGACCCAGTACTTC. It is translated as CASSAGYSYQETQYF.

At least ten counts were recorded for this clonotype. The rearrangement links TRBV5-4 to TRBJ1-2, with D possibly being TRBD1 (5 bases). V lost 4 bases and J 0 bases, leaving 7 bases between the germline ends. The CDR3 sequence is 13 residues long. The germline CDR1 and CDR2 sequences are SGHNT and YYREEE (reference sequence). CDR3 nucleotide sequence: TGTGCCAGCAGCGGGGACTCTAACTATGGCTACACCTTC. Its protein is CASSGDSNYGYTF.

This clonotype was found many times. CDR3 in amino acids: CSARSPGTSGTPDTQYF. Written as DNA, the CDR3 is TGCAGTGCTAGATCTCCCGGGACTAGCGGGACGCCAGATACGCAGTATTTT. This rearrangement joins TRBV20-1 to TRBJ2-3, with 13 bases lining up with TRBD2. The V and J ends lost 2 bases and 4 bases, in that order; junction bases with no gene match: 9. CDR1 is DFQATT, CDR2 SNEGSKA, per germline (reference sequence). The CDR3 has 17 amino acids.

This clonotype ranks as medium-sized. The V and J genes are TRBV7-3 and TRBJ2-2; tentative D call: TRBD1 (6 bases). Trimming stripped 2 bases from V and 3 bases from J, with 10 bases between. Germline V CDR1 and CDR2: SGHTA, FQGTGA. The CDR3 has 15 residues. The CDR3 reads CASSLSQGYTGELFF. The DNA for the CDR3 is TGTGCCAGCAGCTTATCCCAGGGGTACACCGGGGAGCTGTTTTTT. Full variable domain (rest looked up from reference TRBV7-3 and TRBJ2-2): GAGVSQTPSNKVTEKGKYVELRCDPISGHTALYWYRQSLGQGPEFLIYFQGTGAADDSGLPNDRFFAVRPEGSVSTLKIQRTERGDSAVYLCASSLSQGYTGELFFGEGSRLTVL.

The table lists this clonotype with many counts. The chain has TRBV7-4 and TRBJ2-5; D unresolved. The CDR3 is 14 amino acids. Germline V CDR1 and CDR2: SGHVT, SQSDAQ. The V gene lost 3 bases and the J gene lost 0 bases, with 8 bases spanning the gap. CDR3 protein: CASSLRGHQETQYF. In DNA form, the CDR3 reads TGTGCCAGCAGCTTGAGAGGCCACCAAGAGACCCAGTACTTC.

This clonotype was counted at least ten times. The chain has TRBV2 and TRBJ2-2; the match to TRBD2 covers 8 bases. V shed 6 bases, J shed 0 bases, and the junction held 6 bases outside the gene matches. CDR1 is SNHLY, CDR2 FYNNEI, per germline. This CDR3 region has 16 residues. CDR3 loop: CASSAIAGSNTGELFF. The CDR3 DNA is TGTGCCAGCAGCGCGATAGCGGGGTCGAACACCGGGGAGCTGTTTTTT.

There are many counts of this clonotype. The rearrangement uses TRBV10-3 and TRBJ1-2; 9 bases line up with TRBD1. V shed 8 bases and J 1 base; nucleotides not matched to a gene: 8. This CDR3 contains 15 residues. Germline-derived CDR1 and CDR2 are ENHRY and SYGVKD. The CDR3 spells CAIRETGQGNYGYTF. The CDR3 nucleotides are TGTGCCATCCGGGAGACGGGACAGGGTAACTATGGCTACACCTTC.

This clonotype occurred many times. This chain joins TRBV4-3 and TRBJ1-5; no definite D call. Germline-derived CDR1 and CDR2 are LGHNA and YSLEER. The CDR3 has 13 amino acids. With 0 bases removed from V and 7 bases from J, the gap between germline ends came to 7 bases. CDR3 in amino acids: CASSQDDSQPQHF. CDR3 bases: TGCGCCAGCAGCCAAGATGATAGCCAGCCCCAGCATTTT.

This clonotype was observed many times. The chain recombines TRBV28 with TRBJ2-1; perhaps TRBD2 as D (5 bases). Trimming left V 2 bases short and J 0 bases short, with 14 bases between. The CDR3 extends over 17 amino acids. Germline CDR1 is MDHEN and CDR2 is SYDVKM. The DNA of the CDR3 is TGTGCCAGCAGTTTAAGGAGGTTCCCAAGCTCCTACAATGAGCAGTTCTTC. Translating gives CASSLRRFPSSYNEQFF.

The table lists this clonotype with many counts. The DNA for the CDR3 is TGTGCCAGCAGCTTAACAGGGGGCCCGAACGAGCAGTACTTC. Its protein is CASSLTGGPNEQYF. The V call is TRBV7-2, the J call TRBJ2-7, with 9 nucleotides matching TRBD1. J lost 5 bases, V lost 2 bases, and 4 bases had no gene match. This CDR3 comprises 14 residues. Per germline, CDR1 SGHTA and CDR2 FQGNSA.

This clonotype has ten or more counts. The chain has TRBV12-3 or TRBV12-4 and TRBJ2-3; 14 bases are a match to TRBD2. The CDR3 contains 16 residues. With V trimmed by 5 bases and J by 11 bases, 12 bases remained unmatched. The CDR3 bases are TGTGCCAGCAGTCAAGGGACTAGCGGGGGAGCGAGAATGCAGTATTTT. It yields the protein CASSQGTSGGARMQYF.

This clonotype was seen repeatedly, ten times or more. The germline gene is not matched at one end of the junction; a read error may be the cause. The genes are TRBV7-7 and TRBJ2-2; D possibly corresponds to TRBD2 (6 bases). The germline V gene encodes CDR1 SSHAT and CDR2 FNYEAQ (reference sequence). The CDR3 extends over 14 amino acids. In DNA, the CDR3 is TGTGCTAGCAGCTTACGGGGGTCCACCGGGGAGCTGTTTTTT. It is translated as CASSLRGSTGELFF.

This clonotype was seen at least ten times. The chain joins TRBV4-1 to TRBJ1-2, with D hard to call. Trimming stripped 1 base from V and 3 bases from J, with 15 bases between. Germline V gene sequence: CDR1 MGHRA, CDR2 YSYEKL. The CDR3 runs 16 residues. In DNA, the CDR3 is TGCGCCAGCAGCCAAGCCTTTTTTGGGGTAGACTATGGCTACACCTTC. Residues: CASSQAFFGVDYGYTF.

This clonotype was seen ten or more times. This chain uses TRBV5-1 with TRBJ1-2; D gene ambiguous. Germline assignment: CDR1 SGHRS and CDR2 YFSETQ. Deletions cut 0 bases from V and 2 bases from J, with 8 bases between. The length of the CDR3 is 14 residues. CDR3 bases: TGCGCCAGCAGCTTGGACCCAGAAAACTATGGCTACACCTTC. Translated, it gives CASSLDPENYGYTF.